The 13 T cell receptor beta chains below come from one sample, sequenced in a study of T-cell reconstitution after alpha-beta-depleted transplantation in children. The library targeted TCRbeta and was prepared with unique molecular identifiers. TCRdb analysed the PCR reads with MiXCR anew, one entry per CDR3 protein. The repertoire holds some 530,000 distinct CDR3 sequences, with under 15% as singletons. The starting material was PBMCs from the stem cell graft donor, obtained from the stem cell graft. These receptors originate from a human donor who donated a stem cell graft to a child with combined immunodeficiency.

This chain links TRBV29-1 with TRBJ2-3, with a possible D match to TRBD1 (6 bases). Trimming pared 3 bases from V and 3 bases from J, leaving 16 bases between. Germline V gene data show CDR1 as SQVTM and CDR2 as ANQGSEA. The CDR3 is 15 residues long. CDR3 region: CSVDGPGQGTDTQYF. CDR3 nucleotides: TGCAGCGTTGACGGTCCAGGGCAGGGGACAGATACGCAGTATTTT.

V and J are TRBV28 and TRBJ1-4; TRBD1 might be the D (5 bases). The V gene lost 2 bases and the J gene lost 6 bases, with 10 bases spanning the gap. CDR3 length: 14 residues. Germline assignment: CDR1 MDHEN and CDR2 SYDVKM. The CDR3 here is CASSLQGGDEKLFF. The CDR3 DNA sequence: TGTGCCAGCAGTTTACAGGGAGGGGATGAAAAACTGTTTTTT.

This clonotype was detected only a few times. The CDR3 sequence: CASSQDRASGTDTQYF. The CDR3 coding sequence is TGCGCCAGCAGCCAAGACCGGGCCTCTGGGACAGATACGCAGTATTTT. The chain links TRBV4-3 to TRBJ2-3; D gene uncertain. The V gene lost 0 bases and the J gene lost 3 bases, with 13 bases spanning the gap. In germline, CDR1 is LGHNA, CDR2 YSLEER. This CDR3 has 16 residues.

The V call is TRBV10-3, the J call TRBJ2-3; tentatively, D is TRBD1 (5 bases). This CDR3 comprises 16 residues. In germline, CDR1 is ENHRY, CDR2 SYGVKD. V lost 2 bases and J 0 bases, leaving 12 bases between the germline ends. CDR3 bases: TGTGCCATCAGTGAGAGAAGTACAGGAAGCACAGATACGCAGTATTTT. Translation gives CAISERSTGSTDTQYF.

This clonotype was found many times. This rearrangement joins TRBV20-1 to TRBJ2-7; D remains unclear. The germline V gene has CDR1 DFQATT and CDR2 SNEGSKA (reference sequence). The CDR3 is 14 amino acids. Deletions cut 3 bases from V and 2 bases from J, with 14 bases between. CDR3 region: CSARRRTATYEQYF. The CDR3 DNA is TGCAGTGCTAGGAGGAGAACTGCCACCTACGAGCAGTACTTC.

Many counts were recorded for this clonotype. The genes are TRBV7-2 and TRBJ2-1, with D perhaps matching TRBD2 (6 bases). V was pared by 2 bases and J by 12 bases, with 11 bases between. The CDR3 totals 12 residues. The germline gives CDR1 SGHTA, CDR2 FQGNSA. The DNA for the CDR3 is TGTGCCAGCAGCTTAACCCCCGGGGGGCAGTTCTTC. Amino acid sequence: CASSLTPGGQFF.

This clonotype has ten or more counts. The rearrangement uses TRBV12-3 or TRBV12-4 and TRBJ2-7; D is uncertain. The germline V and J ends were trimmed by 6 bases and 6 bases, with 9 bases remaining between them. The CDR3 length is 11 residues. In DNA, the CDR3 is TGTGCCAGCAGCTTTGGGTCCGAGCAGTACTTC. Amino acid sequence: CASSFGSEQYF.

This clonotype was detected many times. The chain employs TRBV6-5 and TRBJ2-1; tentative D call: TRBD2 (6 bases). In germline, CDR1 is MNHEY, CDR2 SVGAGI. Trimming cost V 8 bases and J 1 base, with 15 bases left between them. This CDR3 is built from 15 residues. The CDR3 DNA reads TGTGCCAGCCGTTCGCGCGGGACTTCCTACAATGAGCAGTTCTTC. It yields the protein CASRSRGTSYNEQFF.

This clonotype was seen more than once but under ten times. The V gene is TRBV6-1, the J gene TRBJ2-7; D tentatively fits TRBD1 or TRBD2 (5 bases each). Germline V lookup: CDR1 MNHNS, CDR2 SASEGT. V was trimmed by 2 bases and J by 1 base, leaving 12 bases between them. The CDR3 is made up of 15 amino acids. The CDR3 sequence is CASSEWDPPSYEQYF. CDR3 DNA: TGTGCCAGCAGTGAATGGGACCCACCATCCTACGAGCAGTACTTC.

A few counts support this clonotype. The rearrangement joins TRBV5-1 to TRBJ2-7; 8 bases map to TRBD1. The CDR3 totals 14 residues. Germline V CDR1 and CDR2: SGHRS, YFSETQ. V lost 6 bases to trimming and J lost 2 bases; unmatched junction nucleotides: 7. DNA for the CDR3: TGCGCCAGCACCTCCGGACAGGGCCCCTACGAGCAGTACTTC. As protein: CASTSGQGPYEQYF.

The sample holds a few counts of this clonotype. V is TRBV7-8 and J is TRBJ2-7; TRBD2 might be the D (6 bases). The CDR3 loop spans 18 amino acids. The V end lost 2 bases, the J end lost 5 bases, and 25 bases lay between the germline ends. Germline CDR1 SGHVS, CDR2 FQNEAQ. CDR3 sequence reads: CASSLRYNVRPGRNEQYF. CDR3 nucleotide sequence: TGTGCCAGCAGCTTAAGGTATAATGTGAGACCAGGGAGGAACGAGCAGTACTTC.

The sample holds many counts of this clonotype. The gene calls are TRBV15 and TRBJ2-7, with a possible D match to TRBD2 (6 bases). Trimming left V 0 bases short and J 2 bases short, with 8 bases between. Germline CDR1 and CDR2: LNHNV and YYDKDF (reference sequence). The CDR3 is 14 amino acids. CDR3 sequence reads: CATSRDWGAYEQYF. The CDR3, as DNA: TGTGCCACCAGCAGAGATTGGGGGGCCTACGAGCAGTACTTC.

The chain combines TRBV11-2 with TRBJ2-3; maybe TRBD2 (6 bases). This CDR3 spans 18 amino acids. Trimming removed 1 base from V and 1 base from J, with 18 bases in between. From germline, CDR1 is SGHAT and CDR2 FQNNGV. CDR3 region: CASSLGGPGVLGTDTQYF. In nucleotides, the CDR3 is TGTGCCAGCAGCTTAGGGGGCCCGGGAGTACTAGGCACAGATACGCAGTATTTT.